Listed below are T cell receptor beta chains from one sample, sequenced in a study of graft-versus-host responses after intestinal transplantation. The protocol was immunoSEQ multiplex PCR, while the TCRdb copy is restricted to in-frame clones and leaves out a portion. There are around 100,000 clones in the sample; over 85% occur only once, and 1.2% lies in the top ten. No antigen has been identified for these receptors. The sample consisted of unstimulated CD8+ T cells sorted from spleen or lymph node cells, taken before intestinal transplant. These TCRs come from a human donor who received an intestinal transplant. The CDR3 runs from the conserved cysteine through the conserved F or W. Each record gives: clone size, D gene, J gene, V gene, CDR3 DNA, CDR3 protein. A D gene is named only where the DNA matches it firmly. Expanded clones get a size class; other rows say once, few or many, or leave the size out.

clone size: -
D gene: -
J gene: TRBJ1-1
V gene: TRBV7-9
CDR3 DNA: TGTGCCAGCAGCCTATTCCTGAACACTGAAGCTTTCTTT
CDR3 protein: CASSLFLNTEAFF

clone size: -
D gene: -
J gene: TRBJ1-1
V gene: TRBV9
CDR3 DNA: TGTGCCAGCGGTTACGGGTCGGACACTGAAGCTTTCTTT
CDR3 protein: CASGYGSDTEAFF

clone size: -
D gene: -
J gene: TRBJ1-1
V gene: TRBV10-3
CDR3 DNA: TGTGCCACTAAGGGGGGGGGCCTGAACACTGAAGCTTTCTTT
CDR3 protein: CATKGGGLNTEAFF

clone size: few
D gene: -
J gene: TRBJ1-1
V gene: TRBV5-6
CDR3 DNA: TGTGCCAGCAGCGCCAGCGACAGACTTGAAGCTTTCTTT
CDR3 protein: CASSASDRLEAFF

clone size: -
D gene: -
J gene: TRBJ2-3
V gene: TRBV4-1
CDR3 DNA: TGCGCCAGCAGCCAGACCCGGGGCCTCACAGATACGCAGTATTTT
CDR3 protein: CASSQTRGLTDTQYF

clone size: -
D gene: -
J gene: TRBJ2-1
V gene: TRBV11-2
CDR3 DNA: TGTGCCAGCACCCCCCAGGGTTATGAGCAGTTCTTC
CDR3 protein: CASTPQGYEQFF

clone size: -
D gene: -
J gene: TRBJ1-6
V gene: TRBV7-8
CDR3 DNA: TGTGCCAGCAGCCTGATCAAGAGCTCCTATAATTCACCCCTCCACTTT
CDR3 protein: CASSLIKSSYNSPLHF

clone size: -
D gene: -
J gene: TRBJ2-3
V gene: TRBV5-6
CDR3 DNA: TGTGCCAGCAGCTTGACGGGCGGGGTTGTTGGCACAGATACGCAGTATTTT
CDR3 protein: CASSLTGGVVGTDTQYF

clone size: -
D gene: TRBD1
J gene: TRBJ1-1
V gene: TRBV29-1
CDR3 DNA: TGCTCCGGGACAGCCCACACTGAAGCTTTCTTT
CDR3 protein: CSGTAHTEAFF

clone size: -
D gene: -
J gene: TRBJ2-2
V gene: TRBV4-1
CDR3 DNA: TGCGCCAGCAGCCTCATAGGGTCTTCCGGGGAGCTGTTTTTT
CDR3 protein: CASSLIGSSGELFF

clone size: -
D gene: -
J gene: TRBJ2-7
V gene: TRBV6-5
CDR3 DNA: TGTGCCAGCAGTTACTCCACCGCGGATTCCTACGAGCAGTACTTC
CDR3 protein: CASSYSTADSYEQYF

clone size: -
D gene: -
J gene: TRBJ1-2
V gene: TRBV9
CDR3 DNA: TGTGCCAGCAGCGTAGTAGGGGCAGGACACTATGGCTACACCTTC
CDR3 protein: CASSVVGAGHYGYTF

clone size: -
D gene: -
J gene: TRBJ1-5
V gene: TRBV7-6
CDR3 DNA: TGTGCCAGCAGCTTAACTATAGGAGGGGGCAATCAGCCCCAGCATTTT
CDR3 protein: CASSLTIGGGNQPQHF

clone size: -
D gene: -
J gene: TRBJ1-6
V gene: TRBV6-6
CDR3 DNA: TGTGCCAGCAGTGGGGGCGGCCCGACTAATAATTCACCCCTCCACTTT
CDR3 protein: CASSGGGPTNNSPLHF

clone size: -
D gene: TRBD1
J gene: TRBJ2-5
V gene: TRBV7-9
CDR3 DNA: TGTGCCAGCAGCCCTTCGACAGGGTCGGGGTTAGAGACCCAGTACTTC
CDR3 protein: CASSPSTGSGLETQYF

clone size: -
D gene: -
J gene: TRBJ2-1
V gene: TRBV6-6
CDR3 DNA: TGTGCCAGCAGCCGGGGAGTCCATGAGCAGTTCTTC
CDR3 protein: CASSRGVHEQFF

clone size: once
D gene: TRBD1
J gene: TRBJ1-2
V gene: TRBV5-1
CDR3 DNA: TGCGCCAGCAGCCAACCGGGACAGGTCGACTACACCTTC
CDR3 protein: CASSQPGQVDYTF

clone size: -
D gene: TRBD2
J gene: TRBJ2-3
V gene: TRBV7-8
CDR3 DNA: TGTGCCAGCAGCCAGGGACTAGCGGTGACAGATACGCAGTATTTT
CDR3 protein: CASSQGLAVTDTQYF

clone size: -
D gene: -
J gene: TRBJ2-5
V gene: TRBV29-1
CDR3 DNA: TGCAGCGTTGAATCGTCGCGGGTCCAAGAGACCCAGTACTTC
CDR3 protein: CSVESSRVQETQYF

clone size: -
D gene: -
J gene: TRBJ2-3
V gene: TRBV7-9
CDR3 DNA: TGTGCCAGCAGCCGGATCCGTGGGGATACGCAGTATTTT
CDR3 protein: CASSRIRGDTQYF

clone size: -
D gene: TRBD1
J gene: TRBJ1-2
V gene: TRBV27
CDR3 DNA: TGTGCCAGCAGTTTGGGTCAGGGGGTTGGCTACACCTTC
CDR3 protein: CASSLGQGVGYTF

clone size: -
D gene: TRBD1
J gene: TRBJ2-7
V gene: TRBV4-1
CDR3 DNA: TGCGCCAGCAGCCAAGGGGACAGGGAACCCATCGACGAGCAGTACTTC
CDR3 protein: CASSQGDREPIDEQYF

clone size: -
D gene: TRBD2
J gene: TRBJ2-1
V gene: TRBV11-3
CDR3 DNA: TGTGCCACCGGGAGACTAGCGGAGATCAATGAGCAGTTCTTC
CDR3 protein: CATGRLAEINEQFF

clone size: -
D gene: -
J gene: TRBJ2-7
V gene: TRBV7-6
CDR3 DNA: TGTGCCAGCAGCTTAGATCCCTACGAGCAGTACTTC
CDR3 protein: CASSLDPYEQYF

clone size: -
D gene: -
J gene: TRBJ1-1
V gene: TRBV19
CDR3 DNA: TGTGCCAGTAGTATAGTGGCCATGAACACTGAAGCTTTCTTT
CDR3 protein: CASSIVAMNTEAFF

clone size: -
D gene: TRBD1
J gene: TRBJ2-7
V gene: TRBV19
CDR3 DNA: TGTGCCAGTAGTATCCGGACAGGGAACGTCGAGCAGTACTTC
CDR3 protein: CASSIRTGNVEQYF

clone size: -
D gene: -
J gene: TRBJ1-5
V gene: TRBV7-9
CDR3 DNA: TGTGCCAGCAGCTTATTATCCGGTCAGCCCCAGCATTTT
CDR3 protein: CASSLLSGQPQHF

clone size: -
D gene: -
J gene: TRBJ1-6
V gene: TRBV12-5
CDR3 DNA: TGTGCTAGTGGTTGGAATAATCCACCCCTCCACTTT
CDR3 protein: CASGWNNPPLHF

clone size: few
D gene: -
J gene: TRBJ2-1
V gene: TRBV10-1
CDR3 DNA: TGCGCCAGCAGTGAGCGGCCTTCCTGGGGTGGGGGCGAGCAGTTCTTC
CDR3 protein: CASSERPSWGGGEQFF

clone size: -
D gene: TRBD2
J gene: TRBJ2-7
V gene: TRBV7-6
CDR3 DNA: TGTGCCAGCAGCTTAGCGCGGGGGGACGAGCAGTACTTC
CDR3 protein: CASSLARGDEQYF

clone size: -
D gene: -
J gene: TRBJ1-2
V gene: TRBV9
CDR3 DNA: TGTGCCAGCAGCGTAGAGGGCAGCAAACTTAACTATGGCTACACCTTC
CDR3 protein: CASSVEGSKLNYGYTF

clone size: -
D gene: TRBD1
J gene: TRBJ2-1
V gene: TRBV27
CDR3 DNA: TGTGCCAGCAGTAGAGTTTCACAGCATCCCGGGACAGGGGGTTACAATGAGCAGTTCTTC
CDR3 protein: CASSRVSQHPGTGGYNEQFF

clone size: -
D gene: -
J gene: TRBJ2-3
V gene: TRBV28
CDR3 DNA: TGTGCCAGCAGTCCACTATTGGGAGCCAGTACGCAGTATTTT
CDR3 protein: CASSPLLGASTQYF

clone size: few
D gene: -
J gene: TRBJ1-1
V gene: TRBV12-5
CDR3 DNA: TGTGCTAGTGGTTTGAGACGTAGTGAAGCTTTCTTT
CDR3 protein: CASGLRRSEAFF

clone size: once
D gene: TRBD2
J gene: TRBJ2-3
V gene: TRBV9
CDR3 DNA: TGTGCCAGTGCGCGGGGGGACGGGTCAGATACGCAGTATTTT
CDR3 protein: CASARGDGSDTQYF

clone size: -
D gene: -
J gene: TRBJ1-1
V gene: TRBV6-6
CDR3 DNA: TGTGCCACCCGAGGGACTGAAGCTTTCTTT
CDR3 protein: CATRGTEAFF

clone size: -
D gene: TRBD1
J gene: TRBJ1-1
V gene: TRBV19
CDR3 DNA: TGTGCCAGTAGTGTTTCTCCAGGGGGGAACACTGAAGCTTTCTTT
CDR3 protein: CASSVSPGGNTEAFF

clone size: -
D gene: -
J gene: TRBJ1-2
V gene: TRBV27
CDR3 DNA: TGTGCCAGCTCCGGACACCCCTATGGCTACACCTTC
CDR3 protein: CASSGHPYGYTF

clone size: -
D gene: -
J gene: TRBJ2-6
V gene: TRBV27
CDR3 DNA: TGTGCCAGCAGTTTTTTTGGGGCCAACGTCCTGACTTTC
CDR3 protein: CASSFFGANVLTF

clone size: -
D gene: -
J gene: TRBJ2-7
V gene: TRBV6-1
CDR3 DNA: TGTGCCAGCAGTGAAGCTGCGCGAGAGCAGTACTTC
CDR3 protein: CASSEAAREQYF

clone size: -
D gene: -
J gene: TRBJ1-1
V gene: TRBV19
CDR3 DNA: TGTGCCAGTAGTAGGAAATTAAGGGAATTGAACACTGAAGCTTTCTTT
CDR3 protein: CASSRKLRELNTEAFF

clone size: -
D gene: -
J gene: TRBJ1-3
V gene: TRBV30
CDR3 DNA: TGTGCCTGGAGTGTATTGGGGATAGGAGACACCATATATTTT
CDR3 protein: CAWSVLGIGDTIYF

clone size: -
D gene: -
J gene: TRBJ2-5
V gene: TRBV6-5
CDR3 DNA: TGTGCCAGCAGTTACAATGCGGGGCTCCGAGAGACCCAGTACTTC
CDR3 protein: CASSYNAGLRETQYF

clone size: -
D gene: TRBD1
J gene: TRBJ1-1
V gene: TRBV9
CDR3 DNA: TGTGCCAGCAGCCCCCCAACGTCGGAACAGGGGGATTTTCGCACTGAAGCTTTCTTT
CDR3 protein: CASSPPTSEQGDFRTEAFF

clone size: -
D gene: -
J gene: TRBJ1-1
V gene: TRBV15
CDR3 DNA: TGTGCCACTGGGCAGATCTTCATGAACACTGAAGCTTTCTTT
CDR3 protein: CATGQIFMNTEAFF

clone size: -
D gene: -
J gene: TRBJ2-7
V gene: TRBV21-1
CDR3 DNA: TGTGCCACCTCCGAGGGAGGCGACCCCTACGAGCAGTACTTC
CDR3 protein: CATSEGGDPYEQYF

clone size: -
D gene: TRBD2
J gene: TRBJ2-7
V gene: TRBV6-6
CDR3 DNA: TGTGCCAGCAGTTACTCTGTCAGCGGGGGGCCACCCGAGCAGTACTTC
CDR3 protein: CASSYSVSGGPPEQYF

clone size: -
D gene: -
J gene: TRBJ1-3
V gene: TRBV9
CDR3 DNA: TGTGCCAGCAGCCCCTCAGGTTCCGGAAACACCATATATTTT
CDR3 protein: CASSPSGSGNTIYF

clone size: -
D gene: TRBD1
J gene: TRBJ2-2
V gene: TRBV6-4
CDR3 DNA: TGTGCCAGCAGTCCGAACAGGGGGGTGAACACCGGGGAGCTGTTTTTT
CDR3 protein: CASSPNRGVNTGELFF

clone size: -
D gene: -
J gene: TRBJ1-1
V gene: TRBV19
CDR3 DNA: TGTGCCAGTAGTATGGCGACGAACACTGAAGCTTTCTTT
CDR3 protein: CASSMATNTEAFF

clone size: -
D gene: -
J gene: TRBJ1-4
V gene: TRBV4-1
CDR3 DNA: TGCGCCAGCAGCCAAGAAGGCAGGGGATACGAAAAACTGTTTTTT
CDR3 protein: CASSQEGRGYEKLFF

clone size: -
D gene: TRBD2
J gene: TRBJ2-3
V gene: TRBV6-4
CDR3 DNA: TGTGCCAGCAGTGACTCGACTAGCGGGGGGCCGGGAAGCACAGATACGCAGTATTTT
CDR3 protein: CASSDSTSGGPGSTDTQYF

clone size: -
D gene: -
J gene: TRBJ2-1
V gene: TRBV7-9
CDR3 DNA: TGTGCCAGCAGCTTAGCCGGAAACAATGAGCAGTTCTTC
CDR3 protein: CASSLAGNNEQFF

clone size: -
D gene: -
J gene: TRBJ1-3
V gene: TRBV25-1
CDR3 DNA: TGTGCCAGCAGTGAGGGGGTCCGTGGAAACACCATATATTTT
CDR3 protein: CASSEGVRGNTIYF